These 26 T cell receptor beta chains were sequenced from one sample in a study of blood T cell repertoires in COVID-19. Measured with immunoSEQ multiplex PCR; TCRdb has only the in-frame clones, and not every one. The sample shows roughly 50,000 clones, just over 85% of them seen only once. Specimen: peripheral blood. These receptors were collected from a human donor in a cohort sampled during active COVID-19.

This chain's CDR3 is CAISSGGDVTEQYF. The CDR3 DNA reads TGTGCCATTTCCTCGGGAGGGGATGTCACTGAGCAGTACTTC. The genes are TRBV10-3 and TRBJ2-7; TRBD2 agrees at 8 bases. After removal of 9 bases from V and 7 bases from J, the junction contained 14 bases not matched to a gene. The length of the CDR3 is 14 residues. From germline, CDR1 is ENHRY and CDR2 SYGVKD.

This clone appeared a single time. The CDR3 is CASSLAPSGVETQYF. CDR3 bases: TGCGCCAGCAGCTTGGCGCCTAGCGGGGTTGAGACCCAGTACTTC. This rearrangement joins TRBV5-1 to TRBJ2-5; 9 bases line up with TRBD2. This CDR3 is 15 amino acids long. V gave up 0 bases and J gave up 5 bases; unmatched junction bases: 5. CDR1 and CDR2 (germline): SGHRS, YFSETQ.

The CDR3, as DNA: TGTGCCAGTAGTACGGACAGCTACAATGAGCAGTTCTTC. Translation: CASSTDSYNEQFF. This chain uses TRBV19 with TRBJ2-1; a possible D gene is TRBD1 (6 bases). In germline, CDR1 is LNHDA, CDR2 SQIVND (reference sequence). The CDR3 runs 13 residues. Trimming took 4 bases from V and 3 from J, leaving 7 bases between them.

The J gene is TRBJ1-5, the V gene TRBV2; 9 bases agree with TRBD1. The CDR3 consists of 15 residues. Germline CDR1 is SNHLY and CDR2 is FYNNEI. V shed 5 bases, J shed 5 bases, and the junction held 7 bases outside the gene matches. CDR3 in amino acids: CASSKTGGADQPQHF. The CDR3 coding sequence is TGTGCCAGCAGTAAAACAGGGGGCGCCGATCAGCCCCAGCATTTT.

The chain combines TRBV28 with TRBJ2-5; 7 bases are shared with TRBD2. Germline V gives CDR1 MDHEN, CDR2 SYDVKM. This CDR3 contains 15 residues. The V segment lost 5 bases and the J segment 4 bases; nucleotides outside the gene matches: 10. CDR3 nucleotide sequence: TGTGCCAGCAGTCTTAGGAGGACGGGGGGAGAGACCCAGTACTTC. Translation gives CASSLRRTGGETQYF.

The chain is built from TRBV19 and TRBJ1-1; 10 bases are shared with TRBD1. Losses at the gene ends were 9 bases for V and 4 bases for J; bases not matched to a gene: 14. CDR1 LNHDA and CDR2 SQIVND come from the germline V gene (reference sequence). The CDR3 totals 16 residues. CDR3: CASRTRDRGKSTEAFF. In DNA, the CDR3 is TGTGCCAGCAGAACCCGGGACAGGGGCAAAAGCACTGAAGCTTTCTTT. The full variable domain, in which reference TRBV19 and TRBJ1-1 provide the parts outside the CDR3, is DGGITQSPKYLFRKEGQNVTLSCEQNLNHDAMYWYRQDPGQGLRLIYYSQIVNDFQKGDIAEGYSVSREKKESFPLTVTSAQKNPTAFYLCASRTRDRGKSTEAFFGQGTRLTVV.

The chain recombines TRBV5-1 with TRBJ2-5; no clear D. The CDR3 totals 14 residues. CDR1 is SGHRS and CDR2 is YFSETQ in the germline V gene. Trimming took 1 base from V and 0 from J, leaving 7 bases between them. The CDR3 sequence is CASSLPAYQETQYF. In nucleotides, the CDR3 is TGCGCCAGCAGCTTGCCCGCGTACCAAGAGACCCAGTACTTC.

J is TRBJ1-6 and V is TRBV19; the match to TRBD1 covers 8 bases. The CDR3 consists of 13 residues. After removal of 10 bases from V and 8 bases from J, the junction contained 7 bases not matched to a gene. The germline V gene encodes CDR1 LNHDA and CDR2 SQIVND (reference sequence). The CDR3 nucleotides are TGTGCCACCGCGGACAGGGCAGATTCACCCCTCCACTTT. It codes for CATADRADSPLHF.

This rearrangement joins TRBV19 to TRBJ2-7; D might be TRBD2 (6 bases). V was cut by 6 bases and J by 7 bases, with 16 bases left in between. The CDR3 sequence is 13 residues long. Germline V lookup: CDR1 LNHDA, CDR2 SQIVND (reference sequence). CDR3 nucleotides: TGTGCCAGTAGCCCGGGACTGGACGGGGAGCAGTACTTC. This encodes CASSPGLDGEQYF.

V usage is TRBV6-1 and J usage is TRBJ2-7; perhaps TRBD1 as D (5 bases). Trimming stripped 2 bases from V and 5 bases from J, with 16 bases between. The CDR3 covers 15 residues. From germline, CDR1 is MNHNS and CDR2 SASEGT. The CDR3 DNA sequence: TGTGCCAGCAGTGAATATCAGGGAAAAGGGGACGAGCAGTACTTC. Protein: CASSEYQGKGDEQYF.

This clone came up once. The CDR3 nucleotides read TGCGCCAGCAGGGCACGACTAGCGGGAGTAAATGAGCAGTTCTTC. Its protein is CASRARLAGVNEQFF. The chain links TRBV10-2 to TRBJ2-1; TRBD2 matches 12 bases. Germline values: CDR1 WSHSY, CDR2 SAAADI. The CDR3 contains 15 residues. The V gene end was trimmed by 6 bases and the J gene end by 7 bases; junction bases not matched to a gene: 7.

V is TRBV15 and J is TRBJ1-2; D is unresolved. Germline CDR1 is LNHNV and CDR2 is YYDKDF (reference sequence). The germline V and J ends were trimmed by 1 base and 2 bases, with 11 bases remaining between them. The CDR3 contains 15 residues. CDR3 sequence (DNA): TGTGCCACCAGCAGAGTTGGCAGTTACAACTATGGCTACACCTTC. It codes for CATSRVGSYNYGYTF. The full variable domain, completed using reference TRBV15 and TRBJ1-2, is DAMVIQNPRYQVTQFGKPVTLSCSQTLNHNVMYWYQQKSSQAPKLLFHYYDKDFNNEADTPDNFQSRRPNTSFCFLDIRSPGLGDTAMYLCATSRVGSYNYGYTFGSGTRLTVV.

The chain recombines TRBV7-2 with TRBJ1-1, with a weak D call TRBD1 (5 bases). Germline lookup yields CDR1 SGHTA and CDR2 FQGNSA. V shed 3 bases and J shed 5 bases, with 10 bases lying between them. The CDR3 covers 13 residues. The CDR3 spells CASSFFRDTEAFF. CDR3 coding DNA: TGTGCCAGCAGCTTTTTCAGGGATACTGAAGCTTTCTTT.

The chain uses TRBV7-9 and TRBJ2-3; possibly TRBD1 for D (5 bases). V was pared by 0 bases and J by 4 bases, with 14 bases between. Germline CDR1 is SEHNR and CDR2 is FQNEAQ (reference sequence). The CDR3 contains 16 residues. As DNA, the CDR3 is TGTGCCAGCAGCTTAGCGTGGGCAGGGAAGCCAGATACGCAGTATTTT. Translating gives CASSLAWAGKPDTQYF.

The chain recombines TRBV6-2 or TRBV6-3 with TRBJ2-3; a weak D match, TRBD2 (6 bases). Per germline, CDR1 MNHEY and CDR2 SVGEGT. Deletions cut 5 bases from V and 0 bases from J, with 9 bases between. This CDR3 comprises 14 residues. The chain's CDR3 is CASSRAGSTDTQYF. The DNA for the CDR3 is TGTGCCAGCAGTAGGGCGGGGAGCACAGATACGCAGTATTTT.

The chain has TRBV11-2 and TRBJ1-4, with 7 positions matching TRBD1. CDR3 size: 15 residues. V lost 0 bases to trimming and J lost 7 bases; unmatched junction nucleotides: 5. Germline assignment: CDR1 SGHAT and CDR2 FQNNGV. The CDR3 loop reads CASSLDTTGTEKLFF. DNA of the CDR3: TGTGCCAGCAGCTTAGATACGACAGGGACTGAAAAACTGTTTTTT.

The chain recombines TRBV6-5 with TRBJ2-7; D is possibly TRBD2 (5 bases). Per germline, CDR1 MNHEY and CDR2 SVGAGI. V lost 5 bases and J lost 4, with 15 bases in between. The CDR3 loop spans 14 amino acids. The CDR3 here is CASSPRGSAYEQYF. DNA of the CDR3: TGTGCCAGCAGTCCCCGCGGGTCCGCTTACGAGCAGTACTTC.

The chain is built from TRBV11-3 and TRBJ2-7; D is uncertain. V gave up 0 bases and J gave up 3 bases, with 12 bases separating them. The CDR3 contains 15 residues. Germline V lookup: CDR1 SGHNT, CDR2 YENEEA. The CDR3 DNA sequence: TGTGCCAGCAGCTTAGAATCCACCCCGGGCTACGAGCAGTACTTC. Translated, it gives CASSLESTPGYEQYF.

This chain joins TRBV12-5 and TRBJ2-1; 8 bases are a match to TRBD2. This CDR3 has 16 amino acids. The germline V gene encodes CDR1 LGHNT and CDR2 FRNRAP. Losses at the gene ends were 3 bases for V and 4 bases for J; bases not matched to a gene: 8. The CDR3 nucleotides are TGTGCTAGTGGTTTCAGAATCGGGGGGGCATACAATGAGCAGTTCTTC. Translating it yields CASGFRIGGAYNEQFF.

The rearrangement links TRBV24-1 to TRBJ2-7; D is possibly TRBD1 (5 bases). The CDR3 loop spans 17 amino acids. Trimming stripped 5 bases from V and 3 bases from J, with 22 bases between. Germline CDR1 is KGHDR and CDR2 is SFDVKD. The CDR3 sequence is CATSGHREGERIYEQYF. In nucleotides, the CDR3 is TGTGCCACCAGTGGCCACCGAGAAGGGGAAAGGATCTACGAGCAGTACTTC.

This chain connects TRBV28 to TRBJ2-5; TRBD1 aligns across 9 bases. The CDR3 spans 13 residues. Germline V gives CDR1 MDHEN, CDR2 SYDVKM. Unmatched junction bases numbered 8, after V lost 10 bases and J lost 5 bases. The chain's CDR3 is CATLTGGGETQYF. CDR3 coding DNA: TGTGCCACCCTTACAGGGGGCGGTGAGACCCAGTACTTC.

This chain connects TRBV10-1 to TRBJ2-3; unclear D gene. The germline V gene encodes CDR1 WNHNN and CDR2 SYGVQD (reference sequence). This CDR3 spans 14 amino acids. V was shortened by 3 bases and J by 0 bases, with 7 bases between the two germline ends. The CDR3 region has the DNA TGCGCCAGCAGTGACGGAGCTAGCACAGATACGCAGTATTTT. Its translation is CASSDGASTDTQYF.

The chain uses TRBV4-2 and TRBJ1-2; tentatively, D is TRBD1 (6 bases). The CDR3 is made up of 14 amino acids. CDR1 and CDR2 from the germline V gene are LGHNA and YNFKEQ. The V gene lost 1 base and the J gene lost 4 bases, with 10 bases spanning the gap. The DNA for the CDR3 is TGTGCCAGCAGCCAAGTGTCAGGGGCCTATGGCTACACCTTC. As protein: CASSQVSGAYGYTF.

Worth noting for this clone: Other DNA sequences in the sample encode the same CDR3. The chain is built from TRBV18 and TRBJ2-3; 12 bases are shared with TRBD2. V was pared by 0 bases and J by 0 bases, with 1 base of the junction left unmatched. Germline assignment: CDR1 KGHSH and CDR2 LQKENI. The CDR3 sequence is 17 residues long. CDR3 loop: CASSPPGLAGSTDTQYF. Written as DNA, the CDR3 is TGTGCCAGCTCACCACCTGGACTAGCGGGAAGCACAGATACGCAGTATTTT.

The J gene is TRBJ1-2, the V gene TRBV30; D uncertain. Germline lookup yields CDR1 GTSNPN and CDR2 SVGIG (reference sequence). V was cut by 0 bases and J by 6 bases, with 5 bases left in between. CDR3 length: 11 amino acids. The CDR3 DNA reads as TGTGCCTGGAGTGTAACTAATGGCTACACCTTC. Residues: CAWSVTNGYTF.

This clone was counted a single time. The J gene is TRBJ1-4, the V gene TRBV7-8; perhaps TRBD1 as D (6 bases). The V and J ends lost 2 bases and 7 bases respectively, with 14 bases between them. Per germline, CDR1 SGHVS and CDR2 FQNEAQ. This CDR3 is 15 amino acids long. The DNA of the CDR3 is TGTGCCAGCAGCTTACCGGCAGGGGCGGGTGAAAAACTGTTTTTT. This sequence encodes CASSLPAGAGEKLFF.